This T cell receptor (beta chain) stems from a study of blood T cell repertoires in COVID-19. Study context: There were acute and convalescent COVID-19 samples, and they came from the United States, Italy and Spain. The analysed material was cDNA or gDNA that came from T cells, B-cell-depleted T cells, or PBMCs.

Germline V CDR1 and CDR2: MDHEN, SYDVKM. V was clipped by 6 bases and J by 3 bases, with 17 bases between them. The CDR3 extends over 16 amino acids. In the source study's methods: Cell counts per sample came from amplifying reference gene primers. Sequencing was performed with immunoSEQ multiplex PCR; in TCRdb, only in-frame clones are kept and a portion is missing. For V, J and clone size, that table is used; D and trimming come from the DNA. The sample consists of about 330,000 clones, approximately 88% of them appearing once. This rearrangement joins TRBV28 to TRBJ1-4, with TRBD1 as a possible D gene (5 bases). The material sequenced was peripheral blood. The TCR was taken from a woman between 45 and 65 years old with active or convalescent COVID-19. The CDR3 sequence is CASRRTGTGPNEKLFF. The CDR3, as DNA: TGTGCCAGCAGACGCACAGGCACCGGCCCTAATGAAAAACTGTTTTTT.